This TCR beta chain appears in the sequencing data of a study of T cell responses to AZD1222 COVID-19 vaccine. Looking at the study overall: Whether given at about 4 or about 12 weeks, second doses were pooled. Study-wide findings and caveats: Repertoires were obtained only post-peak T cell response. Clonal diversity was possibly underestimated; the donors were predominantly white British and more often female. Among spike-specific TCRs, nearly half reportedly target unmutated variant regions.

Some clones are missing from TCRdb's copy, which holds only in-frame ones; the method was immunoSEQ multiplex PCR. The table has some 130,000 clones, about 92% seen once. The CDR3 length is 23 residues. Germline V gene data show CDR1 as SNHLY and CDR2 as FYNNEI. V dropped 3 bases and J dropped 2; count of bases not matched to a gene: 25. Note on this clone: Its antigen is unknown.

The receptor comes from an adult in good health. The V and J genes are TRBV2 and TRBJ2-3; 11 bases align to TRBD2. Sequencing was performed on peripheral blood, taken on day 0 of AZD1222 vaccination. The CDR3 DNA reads TGTGCCAGCAGTGACGGTGTGGGGAGGACTAGCGGGTTTAGCAGGCCGAACACAGATACGCAGTATTTT. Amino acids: CASSDGVGRTSGFSRPNTDTQYF.